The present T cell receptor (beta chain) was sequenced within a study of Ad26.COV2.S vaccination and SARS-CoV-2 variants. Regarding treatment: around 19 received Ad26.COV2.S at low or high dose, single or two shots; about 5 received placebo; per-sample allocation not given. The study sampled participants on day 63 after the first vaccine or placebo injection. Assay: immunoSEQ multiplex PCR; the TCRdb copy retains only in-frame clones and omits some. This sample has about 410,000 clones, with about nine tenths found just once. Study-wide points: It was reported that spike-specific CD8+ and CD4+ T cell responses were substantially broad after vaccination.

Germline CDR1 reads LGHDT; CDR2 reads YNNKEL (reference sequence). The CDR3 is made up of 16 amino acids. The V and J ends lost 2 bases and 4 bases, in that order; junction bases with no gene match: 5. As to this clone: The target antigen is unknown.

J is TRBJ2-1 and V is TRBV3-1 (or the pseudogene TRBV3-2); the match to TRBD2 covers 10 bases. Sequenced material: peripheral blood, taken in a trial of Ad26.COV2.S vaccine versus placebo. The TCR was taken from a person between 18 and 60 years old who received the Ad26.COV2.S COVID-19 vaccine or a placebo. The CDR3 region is CASSQRAGGIYNEQFF. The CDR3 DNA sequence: TGTGCCAGCAGCCAAAGAGCGGGGGGGATATACAATGAGCAGTTCTTC.